Listed below are T cell receptor beta chains from one sample, sequenced in a study of sequential checkpoint blockade in melanoma. Using immunoSEQ multiplex PCR, the repertoire was profiled, and TCRdb retains in-frame clones only, with some absent. The sample has fewer than 30,000 clones, around 80% seen once. The sample in question was CD8+ T cells sorted from blood (inferred from file names), obtained from a patient given nivolumab and ipilimumab in sequence. The receptor source for this set is a human donor with melanoma. Both conserved end residues are part of each CDR3. Each record gives: CDR3 protein, CDR3 DNA, J gene, D gene, V gene, clone size. D genes are given only for firm matches. Where a row states a size, it is once, few, many or the class of an expanded clone; other rows omit it.

CDR3: CASIGQGAEGYTF
DNA: TGTGCCAGCATCGGACAGGGGGCGGAGGGCTACACCTTC
J: TRBJ1-2
D: TRBD1
V: TRBV5-4
size: NA

CDR3: CASSQQGSTEAFF
DNA: TGTGCCAGCAGCCAACAGGGGAGCACTGAAGCTTTCTTT
J: TRBJ1-1
D: TRBD1
V: TRBV6-4
size: NA

CDR3: CASSLGGDRPYGYTF
DNA: TGTGCCAGCAGCTTAGGGGGTGACAGGCCCTATGGCTACACCTTC
J: TRBJ1-2
D: NA
V: TRBV7-2
size: few

CDR3: CASTEGGAGAYEQYF
DNA: TGCGCCAGCACGGAGGGGGGGGCTGGGGCCTACGAGCAGTACTTC
J: TRBJ2-7
D: NA
V: TRBV23-1
size: NA

CDR3: CASSEAGYYEQYF
DNA: TGTGCCAGCAGTGAGGCGGGGTACTACGAGCAGTACTTC
J: TRBJ2-7
D: NA
V: TRBV25-1
size: NA

CDR3: CASSLAGGFNEQFF
DNA: TGTGCCAGCAGCTTAGCGGGGGGGTTCAATGAGCAGTTCTTC
J: TRBJ2-1
D: TRBD2
V: TRBV7-6
size: NA

CDR3: CASSAPISTAANSPLHF
DNA: TGTGCCAGCAGTGCCCCGATCTCAACAGCCGCCAATTCACCCCTCCACTTT
J: TRBJ1-6
D: NA
V: TRBV2
size: NA

CDR3: CASRAGTGAYNEQFF
DNA: TGTGCCAGCAGAGCCGGGACTGGGGCCTACAATGAGCAGTTCTTC
J: TRBJ2-1
D: NA
V: TRBV2
size: NA

CDR3: CASSLTSATYEQYF
DNA: TGTGCCAGCAGCTTAACTAGCGCTACCTACGAGCAGTACTTC
J: TRBJ2-7
D: TRBD2
V: TRBV7-9
size: NA

CDR3: CASSRPPPGGGGRDLNEKLFF
DNA: TGCGCCAGCAGTCGCCCCCCCCCAGGGGGAGGTGGGCGTGACCTAAATGAAAAACTGTTTTTT
J: TRBJ1-4
D: TRBD1
V: TRBV23-1
size: NA

CDR3: CASSSGGSGEQYF
DNA: TGTGCCAGCAGTTCCGGGGGGTCAGGCGAGCAGTACTTC
J: TRBJ2-7
D: TRBD2
V: TRBV27
size: once

CDR3: CASKGRGWINEQYF
DNA: TGTGCCAGCAAGGGCAGGGGCTGGATCAACGAGCAGTACTTC
J: TRBJ2-7
D: NA
V: TRBV6-5
size: NA

CDR3: CASSLLRVRTSGFYEQYF
DNA: TGTGCCAGCAGCCTTTTAAGGGTCCGGACTAGCGGGTTCTACGAGCAGTACTTC
J: TRBJ2-7
D: TRBD2
V: TRBV11-2
size: NA

CDR3: CASSQASGSYEQYF
DNA: TGTGCCAGCAGCCAAGCTAGCGGATCCTACGAGCAGTACTTC
J: TRBJ2-7
D: TRBD2
V: TRBV5-4
size: once

CDR3: CASSLAGGQETQYF
DNA: TGTGCCAGCAGCTTGGCGGGGGGCCAAGAGACCCAGTACTTC
J: TRBJ2-5
D: TRBD2
V: TRBV5-6
size: NA

CDR3: CASSGPLTGTTTNEKLFF
DNA: TGTGCCAGCAGCGGCCCCTTGACAGGTACAACAACTAATGAAAAACTGTTTTTT
J: TRBJ1-4
D: NA
V: TRBV9
size: NA

CDR3: CASSPFRDNPFGYTF
DNA: TGTGCCAGCAGTCCCTTCCGGGACAACCCCTTTGGCTACACCTTC
J: TRBJ1-2
D: NA
V: TRBV28
size: NA

CDR3: CASSIGGGDEQFF
DNA: TGTGCCAGTAGTATAGGTGGGGGGGATGAGCAGTTCTTC
J: TRBJ2-1
D: TRBD2
V: TRBV19
size: NA

CDR3: CATGESKWGGTEAFF
DNA: TGTGCCACCGGGGAGTCTAAGTGGGGGGGCACTGAAGCTTTCTTT
J: TRBJ1-1
D: NA
V: TRBV28
size: NA

CDR3: CATSRPQGDVDTGELFF
DNA: TGTGCCACCAGCAGACCCCAGGGGGACGTGGACACCGGGGAGCTGTTTTTT
J: TRBJ2-2
D: TRBD1
V: TRBV15
size: NA

CDR3: CASSLGTGGLQGYTF
DNA: TGCGCCAGCAGCCTTGGGACAGGGGGCTTGCAGGGCTACACCTTC
J: TRBJ1-2
D: TRBD1
V: TRBV4-3
size: NA

CDR3: CASSGTGGWETQYF
DNA: TGTGCCAGTAGTGGGACAGGGGGGTGGGAGACCCAGTACTTC
J: TRBJ2-5
D: TRBD1
V: TRBV19
size: NA

CDR3: CASSQDMAAYEQYF
DNA: TGCGCCAGCAGCCAAGATATGGCAGCCTACGAGCAGTACTTC
J: TRBJ2-7
D: NA
V: TRBV4-3
size: NA

CDR3: CASSQGSGSYEQYF
DNA: TGTGCCAGCAGCCAAGGTAGCGGGAGCTACGAGCAGTACTTC
J: TRBJ2-7
D: TRBD2
V: TRBV14
size: NA

CDR3: CASSAGQGPDTQYF
DNA: TGTGCCAGCAGCGCCGGACAGGGTCCAGATACGCAGTATTTT
J: TRBJ2-3
D: TRBD1
V: TRBV9
size: NA

CDR3: CASSEGVAGPYEQYF
DNA: TGTGCCAGCAGTGAAGGGGTAGCGGGCCCCTACGAGCAGTACTTC
J: TRBJ2-7
D: TRBD2
V: TRBV27
size: NA

CDR3: CASSATSGSIFGNEQFF
DNA: TGTGCCAGCAGCGCGACTAGCGGGAGTATTTTCGGCAATGAGCAGTTCTTC
J: TRBJ2-1
D: TRBD2
V: TRBV9
size: NA

CDR3: CASQRVAQRFYEQYF
DNA: TGTGCCAGTCAGAGGGTGGCCCAGAGGTTTTACGAGCAGTACTTC
J: TRBJ2-7
D: NA
V: TRBV27
size: NA

CDR3: CATGTLYTEAFF
DNA: TGTGCCACCGGGACACTCTACACTGAAGCTTTCTTT
J: TRBJ1-1
D: NA
V: TRBV19
size: NA

CDR3: CASSVDRGNYNEQFF
DNA: TGTGCCAGCAGCGTGGACAGGGGAAACTACAATGAGCAGTTCTTC
J: TRBJ2-1
D: TRBD1
V: TRBV6-5
size: NA

CDR3: CSVGSPLRSSYNEQFF
DNA: TGCAGCGTTGGTTCCCCCCTGAGAAGCTCCTACAATGAGCAGTTCTTC
J: TRBJ2-1
D: NA
V: TRBV29-1
size: NA

CDR3: CASSWGTGNQPQHF
DNA: TGTGCCAGTAGTTGGGGGACAGGTAATCAGCCCCAGCATTTT
J: TRBJ1-5
D: TRBD1
V: TRBV19
size: NA

CDR3: CASSPRGSDEAFF
DNA: TGTGCCAGCAGCCCCCGGGGGTCTGATGAAGCTTTCTTT
J: TRBJ1-1
D: NA
V: TRBV9
size: once

CDR3: CASTIQTGGYEQYF
DNA: TGTGCCAGCACCATCCAGACAGGAGGCTACGAGCAGTACTTC
J: TRBJ2-7
D: NA
V: TRBV13
size: NA

CDR3: CASSSVGSGYTF
DNA: TGTGCCAGCAGCTCGGTCGGGAGTGGCTACACCTTC
J: TRBJ1-2
D: NA
V: TRBV7-9
size: few

CDR3: CASSSDTGEEDYGYTF
DNA: TGTGCCAGCAGCTCCGATACAGGGGAGGAGGACTATGGCTACACCTTC
J: TRBJ1-2
D: TRBD1
V: TRBV7-9
size: NA

CDR3: CASSFGSHEQYF
DNA: TGTGCCAGCAGCTTCGGGTCCCACGAGCAGTACTTC
J: TRBJ2-7
D: NA
V: TRBV7-2
size: few

CDR3: CAWSSQGSYEQYF
DNA: TGTGCCTGGAGCTCCCAGGGATCCTACGAGCAGTACTTC
J: TRBJ2-7
D: NA
V: TRBV30
size: NA

CDR3: CASSLSSGSPNEQFF
DNA: TGTGCCAGCAGCTTGAGTAGCGGGAGTCCCAATGAGCAGTTCTTC
J: TRBJ2-1
D: TRBD2
V: TRBV7-2
size: NA

CDR3: CASSISGSDNEQFF
DNA: TGTGCCAGTAGTATTTCGGGATCGGACAATGAGCAGTTCTTC
J: TRBJ2-1
D: NA
V: TRBV19
size: NA

CDR3: CASTATPWNEKLFF
DNA: TGTGCCAGCACCGCTACCCCCTGGAATGAAAAACTGTTTTTT
J: TRBJ1-4
D: NA
V: TRBV6-5
size: NA

CDR3: CASSITGNYGYTF
DNA: TGTGCCAGCAGCATAACAGGCAACTATGGCTACACCTTC
J: TRBJ1-2
D: NA
V: TRBV27
size: NA

CDR3: CASSGQGTHNEQFF
DNA: TGTGCCAGCAGCGGACAGGGGACCCACAATGAGCAGTTCTTC
J: TRBJ2-1
D: TRBD1
V: TRBV7-9
size: NA

CDR3: CASSPRLEGSDTQYF
DNA: TGTGCCAGCAGCCCTCGACTAGAAGGTTCAGATACGCAGTATTTT
J: TRBJ2-3
D: NA
V: TRBV4-2
size: few

CDR3: CASSLGGTAYSNQPQHF
DNA: TGTGCCAGCAGTTTAGGGGGGACGGCTTATAGCAATCAGCCCCAGCATTTT
J: TRBJ1-5
D: NA
V: TRBV28
size: once

CDR3: CASSLGHSGNTEAFF
DNA: TGTGCCAGCAGCTTAGGACATTCTGGGAACACTGAAGCTTTCTTT
J: TRBJ1-1
D: NA
V: TRBV7-3
size: few

CDR3: CASTPEGAYEKLFF
DNA: TGTGCCAGCACCCCGGAGGGGGCTTATGAAAAACTGTTTTTT
J: TRBJ1-4
D: TRBD1
V: TRBV25-1
size: NA

CDR3: CASNMGTGGTEAFF
DNA: TGTGCCAGCAATATGGGAACAGGGGGCACTGAAGCTTTCTTT
J: TRBJ1-1
D: TRBD1
V: TRBV6-5
size: NA